This passage covers 8 T cell receptor beta chains from one sample sequenced in a study of T cells in Graves' hyperthyroidism and ophthalmopathy. TCR beta CDR3 regions were amplified from RNA transcripts. TCR CDR3 underwent first-round RT-PCR with the HTBI primer set. Each CDR3 protein gets one entry after TCRdb re-called the multiplex PCR reads with MiXCR. The repertoire holds about 400,000 distinct CDR3 sequences, with around an eighth as singletons. The specimen sequenced was blood. These receptors were collected from a man aged 50-59 years with Graves' ophthalmopathy.

In this sample, this clonotype turned up many times. The V gene is TRBV28, the J gene TRBJ2-7; D is unresolved. The CDR3 length is 14 residues. Germline CDR1 and CDR2: MDHEN and SYDVKM. V was shortened by 5 bases and J by 4 bases, with 15 bases between the two germline ends. The DNA of the CDR3 is TGTGCCAGCAGTGCCACGCCCAGAAATTACGAGCAGTACTTC. Protein sequence: CASSATPRNYEQYF.

The rearrangement uses TRBV14 and TRBJ2-2; 8 bases are a match to TRBD1. Trimming removed 5 bases from V and 4 bases from J; junction bases left unmatched: 12. The CDR3 loop spans 17 amino acids. Germline CDR1 is SGHDN and CDR2 is FVKESK. CDR3 coding DNA: TGTGCCAGCAGCGCACACATTGGACAGGGTGTCACCGGGGAGCTGTTTTTT. Translation gives CASSAHIGQGVTGELFF.

This clonotype was counted many times. This chain connects TRBV20-1 to TRBJ2-7; 8 bases fit TRBD2. Germline loops: CDR1 DFQATT, CDR2 SNEGSKA (reference sequence). V shed 0 bases and J 5 bases; nucleotides not matched to a gene: 9. CDR3 size: 15 residues. The CDR3: CSARDRTSFRNEQYF. The CDR3 nucleotides read TGCAGTGCTAGAGATCGGACTAGCTTTAGGAACGAGCAGTACTTC.

This clonotype was counted many times. The chain links TRBV2 to TRBJ1-2, with a tentative D call TRBD1 (5 bases). V lost 6 bases to trimming and J lost 8 bases, with 10 bases between them. The CDR3 length is 11 residues. CDR1 is SNHLY and CDR2 is FYNNEI in the germline V gene. CDR3 amino acids: CASSPRVGYTF. As DNA, the CDR3 is TGTGCCAGCAGCCCCAGGGTCGGCTACACCTTC.

This clonotype was found many times. CDR3 bases: TGTGCCAGCAGCGCCGAGCAGGACAGTTTCAATGAGCAGTTCTTC. Amino acids: CASSAEQDSFNEQFF. The rearrangement joins TRBV9 to TRBJ2-1; a possible D gene is TRBD1 (6 bases). CDR3 length: 15 residues. Germline V gene sequence: CDR1 SGDLS, CDR2 YYNGEE. V was clipped by 3 bases and J by 6 bases, with 16 bases between them.

This clonotype appeared many times. The V and J genes are TRBV10-3 and TRBJ2-7, with 10 bases that match TRBD1. J was trimmed by 3 bases and V by 9 bases; bases with no gene match: 5. The CDR3 has 13 residues. The V gene's germline CDR1 is ENHRY and CDR2 SYGVKD. CDR3 sequence: CAIKTGGRYEQYF. The DNA of the CDR3 is TGTGCCATAAAGACAGGGGGCCGCTACGAGCAGTACTTC.

This clonotype has only a few counts. This chain uses TRBV7-9 with TRBJ1-4, with D perhaps matching TRBD1 (5 bases). V lost 1 base, J lost 4 bases, and 7 bases lay in between. Germline V gives CDR1 SEHNR, CDR2 FQNEAQ (reference sequence). This CDR3 spans 14 amino acids. Here the CDR3 reads CASSLDRSNEKLFF. The CDR3 DNA reads as TGTGCCAGCAGCTTAGACAGGAGTAATGAAAAACTGTTTTTT.

This clonotype was found many times. V and J are TRBV3-1 and TRBJ1-3; D unresolved. V was cut by 0 bases and J by 2 bases, with 11 bases left in between. Germline loops: CDR1 LGHDT, CDR2 YNNKEL (reference sequence). CDR3 length: 16 amino acids. This chain's CDR3 is CASSQDLARPGNTIYF. CDR3 coding DNA: TGTGCCAGCAGCCAAGATCTGGCGAGACCTGGAAACACCATATATTTT. Complete variable domain (other parts from reference TRBV3-1 and TRBJ1-3): DTAVSQTPKYLVTQMGNDKSIKCEQNLGHDTMYWYKQDSKKFLKIMFSYNNKELIINETVPNRFSPKSPDKAHLNLHINSLELGDSAVYFCASSQDLARPGNTIYFGEGSWLTVV.